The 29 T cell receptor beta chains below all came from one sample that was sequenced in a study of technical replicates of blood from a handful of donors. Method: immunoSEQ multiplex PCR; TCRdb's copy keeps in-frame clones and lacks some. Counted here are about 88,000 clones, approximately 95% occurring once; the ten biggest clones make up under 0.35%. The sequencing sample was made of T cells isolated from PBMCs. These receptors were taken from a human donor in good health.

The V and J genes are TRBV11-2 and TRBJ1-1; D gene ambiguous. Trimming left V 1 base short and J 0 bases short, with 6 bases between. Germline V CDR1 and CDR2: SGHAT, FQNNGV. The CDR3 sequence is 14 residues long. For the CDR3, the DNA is TGTGCCAGCAGCTTAGCTCGAGTGAACACTGAAGCTTTCTTT. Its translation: CASSLARVNTEAFF.

The DNA of the CDR3 is TGTGCCAGTAGGACAGGTTTTGACTATGGCTACACCTTC. Translating gives CASRTGFDYGYTF. The rearrangement links TRBV19 to TRBJ1-2; a weak D match, TRBD1 (6 bases). V dropped 6 bases and J dropped 3 bases, with 11 bases sitting between them. This CDR3 contains 13 residues. Germline V gives CDR1 LNHDA, CDR2 SQIVND (reference sequence).

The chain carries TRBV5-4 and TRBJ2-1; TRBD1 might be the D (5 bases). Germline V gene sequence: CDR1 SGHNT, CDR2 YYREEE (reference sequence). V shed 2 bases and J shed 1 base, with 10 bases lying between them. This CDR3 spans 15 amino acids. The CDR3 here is CASSFVRTSYNEQFF. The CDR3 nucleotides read TGTGCCAGCAGCTTTGTCCGGACATCCTACAATGAGCAGTTCTTC.

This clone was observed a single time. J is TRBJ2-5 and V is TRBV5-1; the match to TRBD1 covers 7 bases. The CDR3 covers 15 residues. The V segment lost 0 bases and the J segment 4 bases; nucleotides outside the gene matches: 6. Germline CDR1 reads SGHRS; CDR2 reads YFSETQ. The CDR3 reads CASSLDRGRRETQYF. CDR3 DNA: TGCGCCAGCAGCTTGGATAGGGGGCGCAGAGAGACCCAGTACTTC. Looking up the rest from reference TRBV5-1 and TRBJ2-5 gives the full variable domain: KAGVTQTPRYLIKTRGQQVTLSCSPISGHRSVSWYQQTPGQGLQFLFEYFSETQRNKGNFPGRFSGRQFSNSRSEMNVSTLELGDSALYLCASSLDRGRRETQYFGPGTRLLVL.

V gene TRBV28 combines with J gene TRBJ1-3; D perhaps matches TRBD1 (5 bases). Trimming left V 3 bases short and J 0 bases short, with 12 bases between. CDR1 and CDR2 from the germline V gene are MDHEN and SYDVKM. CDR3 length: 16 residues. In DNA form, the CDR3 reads TGTGCCAGCAGTTTGGCATACAGGACCTCTGGAAACACCATATATTTT. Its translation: CASSLAYRTSGNTIYF. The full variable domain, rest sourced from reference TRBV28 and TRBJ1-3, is DVKVTQSSRYLVKRTGEKVFLECVQDMDHENMFWYRQDPGLGLRLIYFSYDVKMKEKGDIPEGYSVSREKKERFSLILESASTNQTSMYLCASSLAYRTSGNTIYFGEGSWLTVV.

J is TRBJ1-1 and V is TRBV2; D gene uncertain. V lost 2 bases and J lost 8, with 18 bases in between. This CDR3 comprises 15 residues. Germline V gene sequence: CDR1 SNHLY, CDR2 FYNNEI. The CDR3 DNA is TGTGCCAGCAGTGAATTTGGGAGGTCCGACGCCGAAGCTTTCTTT. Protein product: CASSEFGRSDAEAFF.

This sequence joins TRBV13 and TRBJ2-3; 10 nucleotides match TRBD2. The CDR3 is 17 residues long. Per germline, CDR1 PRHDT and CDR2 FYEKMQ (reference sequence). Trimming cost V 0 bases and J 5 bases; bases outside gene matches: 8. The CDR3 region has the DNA TGTGCCAGCAGCTTAGGGGGGCTAGCGGGAGCTAAAGATACGCAGTATTTT. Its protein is CASSLGGLAGAKDTQYF.

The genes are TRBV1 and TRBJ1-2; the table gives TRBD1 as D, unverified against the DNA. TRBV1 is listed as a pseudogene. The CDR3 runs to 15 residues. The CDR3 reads CTSSQKDIQPYGYTF. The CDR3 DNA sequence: TGCACCAGCAGTCAGAAAGATATACAGCCTTATGGCTACACCTTC.

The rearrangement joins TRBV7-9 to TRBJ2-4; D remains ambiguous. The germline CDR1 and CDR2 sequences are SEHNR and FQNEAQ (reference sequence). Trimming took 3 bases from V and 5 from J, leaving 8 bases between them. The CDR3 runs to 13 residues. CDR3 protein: CASSFTSENIQYF. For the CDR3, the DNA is TGTGCCAGCAGCTTTACTTCCGAAAACATTCAGTACTTC.

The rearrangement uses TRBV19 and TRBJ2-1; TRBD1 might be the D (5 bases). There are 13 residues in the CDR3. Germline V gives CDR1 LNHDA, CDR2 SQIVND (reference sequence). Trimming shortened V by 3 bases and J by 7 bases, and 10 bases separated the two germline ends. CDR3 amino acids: CASSMVRGNEQFF. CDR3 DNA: TGTGCCAGTAGTATGGTTAGGGGAAATGAGCAGTTCTTC. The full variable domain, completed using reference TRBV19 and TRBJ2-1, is DGGITQSPKYLFRKEGQNVTLSCEQNLNHDAMYWYRQDPGQGLRLIYYSQIVNDFQKGDIAEGYSVSREKKESFPLTVTSAQKNPTAFYLCASSMVRGNEQFFGPGTRLTVL.

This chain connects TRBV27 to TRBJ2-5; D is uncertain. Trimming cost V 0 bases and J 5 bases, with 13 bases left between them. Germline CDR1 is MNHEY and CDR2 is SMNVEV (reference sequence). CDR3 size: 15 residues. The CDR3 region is CASSLSVGGVETQYF. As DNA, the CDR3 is TGTGCCAGCAGTTTATCGGTCGGTGGAGTGGAGACCCAGTACTTC.

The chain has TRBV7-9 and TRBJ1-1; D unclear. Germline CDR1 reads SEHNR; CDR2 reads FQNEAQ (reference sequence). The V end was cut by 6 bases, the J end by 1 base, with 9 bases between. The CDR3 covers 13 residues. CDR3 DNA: TGTGCCAGCAGTCCGTCAGAGAACACTGAAGCTTTCTTT. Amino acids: CASSPSENTEAFF.

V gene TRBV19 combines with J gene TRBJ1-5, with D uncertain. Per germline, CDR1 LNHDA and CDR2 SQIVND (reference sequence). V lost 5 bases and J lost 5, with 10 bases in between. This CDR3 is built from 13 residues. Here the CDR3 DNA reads TGTGCCAGTAGTGGGCAGGCCTATCAGCCCCAGCATTTT. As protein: CASSGQAYQPQHF.

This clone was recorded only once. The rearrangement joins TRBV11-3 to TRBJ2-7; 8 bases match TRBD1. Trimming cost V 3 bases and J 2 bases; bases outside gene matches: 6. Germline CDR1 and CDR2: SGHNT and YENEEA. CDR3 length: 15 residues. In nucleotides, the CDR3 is TGTGCCAGCAGCTTGGGACGGACAGGGACCTACGAGCAGTACTTC. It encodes CASSLGRTGTYEQYF.

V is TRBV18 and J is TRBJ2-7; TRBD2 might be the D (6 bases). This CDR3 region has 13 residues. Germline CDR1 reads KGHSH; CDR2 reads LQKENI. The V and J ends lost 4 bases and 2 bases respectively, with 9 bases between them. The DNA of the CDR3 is TGTGCCAGCTCACTTCTAGCGACCTACGAGCAGTACTTC. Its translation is CASSLLATYEQYF.

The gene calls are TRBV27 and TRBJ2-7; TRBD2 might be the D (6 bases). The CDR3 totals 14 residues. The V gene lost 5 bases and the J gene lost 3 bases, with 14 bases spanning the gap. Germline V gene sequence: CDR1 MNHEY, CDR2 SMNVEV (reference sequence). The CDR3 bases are TGTGCCAGCAGTCACGGGAGAAGACACTACGAGCAGTACTTC. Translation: CASSHGRRHYEQYF.

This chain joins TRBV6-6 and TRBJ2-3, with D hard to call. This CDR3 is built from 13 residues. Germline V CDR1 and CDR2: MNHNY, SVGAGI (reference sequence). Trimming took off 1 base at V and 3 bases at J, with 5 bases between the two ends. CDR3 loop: CASSYFQTDTQYF. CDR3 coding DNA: TGTGCCAGCAGTTACTTCCAGACAGATACGCAGTATTTT.

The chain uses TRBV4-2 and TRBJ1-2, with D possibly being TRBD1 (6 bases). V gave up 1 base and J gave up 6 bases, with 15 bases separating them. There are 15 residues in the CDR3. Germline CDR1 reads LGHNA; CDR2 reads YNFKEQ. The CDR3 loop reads CASSQVLDRIDGYTF. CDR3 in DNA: TGTGCCAGCAGCCAAGTCCTCGACAGGATCGATGGCTACACCTTC.

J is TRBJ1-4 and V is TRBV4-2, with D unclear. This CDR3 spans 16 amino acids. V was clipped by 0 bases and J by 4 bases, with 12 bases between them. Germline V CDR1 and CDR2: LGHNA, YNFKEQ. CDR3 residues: CASSQESVNLNEKLFF. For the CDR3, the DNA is TGTGCCAGCAGCCAAGAATCAGTAAACCTTAATGAAAAACTGTTTTTT.

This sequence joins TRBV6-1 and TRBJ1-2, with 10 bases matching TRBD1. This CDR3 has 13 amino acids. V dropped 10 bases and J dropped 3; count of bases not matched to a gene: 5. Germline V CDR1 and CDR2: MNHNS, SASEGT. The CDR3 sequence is CAIATGGYYGYTF. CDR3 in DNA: TGTGCCATCGCGACAGGGGGCTACTATGGCTACACCTTC.

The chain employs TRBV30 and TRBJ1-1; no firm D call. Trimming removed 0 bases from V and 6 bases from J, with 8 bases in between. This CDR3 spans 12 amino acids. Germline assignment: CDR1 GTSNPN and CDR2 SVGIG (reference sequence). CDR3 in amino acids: CAWSVVGSEAFF. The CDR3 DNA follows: TGTGCCTGGAGTGTAGTCGGTTCTGAAGCTTTCTTT.

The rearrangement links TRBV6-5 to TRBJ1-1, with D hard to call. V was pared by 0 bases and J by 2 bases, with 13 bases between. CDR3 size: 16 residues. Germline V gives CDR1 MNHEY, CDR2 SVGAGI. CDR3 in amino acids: CASSYSRRGLNTEAFF. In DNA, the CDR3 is TGTGCCAGCAGTTACTCTCGACGGGGTTTAAACACTGAAGCTTTCTTT.

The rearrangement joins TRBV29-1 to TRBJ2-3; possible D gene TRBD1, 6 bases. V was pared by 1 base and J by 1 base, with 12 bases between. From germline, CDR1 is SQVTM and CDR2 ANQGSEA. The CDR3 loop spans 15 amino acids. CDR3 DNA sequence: TGCAGCGTTGAAGGGGCAGGGGTGGGCACAGATACGCAGTATTTT. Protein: CSVEGAGVGTDTQYF.

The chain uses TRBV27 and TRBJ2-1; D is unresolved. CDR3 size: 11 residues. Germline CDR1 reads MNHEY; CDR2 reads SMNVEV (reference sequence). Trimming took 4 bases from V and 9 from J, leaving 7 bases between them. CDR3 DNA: TGTGCCAGCAGTTCCCTAGGTGAGCAGTTCTTC. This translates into CASSSLGEQFF.

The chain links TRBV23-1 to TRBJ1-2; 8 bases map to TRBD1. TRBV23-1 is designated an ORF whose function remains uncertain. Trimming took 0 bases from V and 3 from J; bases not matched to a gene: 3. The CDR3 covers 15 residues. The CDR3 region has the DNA TGCGCCAGCAGTCAATCTACAGGGGGTTACTATGGCTACACCTTC. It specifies CASSQSTGGYYGYTF.

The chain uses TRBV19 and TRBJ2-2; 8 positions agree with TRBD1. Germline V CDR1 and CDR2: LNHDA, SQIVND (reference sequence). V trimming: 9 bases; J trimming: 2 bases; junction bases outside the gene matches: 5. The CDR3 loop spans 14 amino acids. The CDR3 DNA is TGTGCCAGCGGACAGGGCCTCAACACCGGGGAGCTGTTTTTT. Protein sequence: CASGQGLNTGELFF.

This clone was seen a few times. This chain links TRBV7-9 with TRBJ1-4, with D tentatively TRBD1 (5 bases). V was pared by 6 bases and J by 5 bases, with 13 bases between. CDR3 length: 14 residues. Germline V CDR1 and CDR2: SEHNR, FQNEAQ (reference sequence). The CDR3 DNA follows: TGTGCCAGCAGTTGGGACTTGGTAAATGAAAAACTGTTTTTT. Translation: CASSWDLVNEKLFF.

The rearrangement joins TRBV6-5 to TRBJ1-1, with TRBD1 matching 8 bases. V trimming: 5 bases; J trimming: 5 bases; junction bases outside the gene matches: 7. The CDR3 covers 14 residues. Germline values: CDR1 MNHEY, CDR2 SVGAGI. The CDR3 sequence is CASSLFRGLTEAFF. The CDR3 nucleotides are TGTGCCAGCAGTCTATTCAGGGGGCTAACTGAAGCTTTCTTT.

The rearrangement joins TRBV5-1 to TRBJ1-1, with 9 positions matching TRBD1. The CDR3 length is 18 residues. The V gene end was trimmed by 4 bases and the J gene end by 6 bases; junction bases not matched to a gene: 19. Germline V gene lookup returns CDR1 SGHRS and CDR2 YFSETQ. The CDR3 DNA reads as TGCGCCAGCAGCAAACAGGGGGCGCCCCATGGCCTGAATTCTGAAGCTTTCTTT. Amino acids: CASSKQGAPHGLNSEAFF.